The 23 T cell receptor beta chains given below trace back to one sample, sequenced in a study of T cell changes during pregnancy in multiple sclerosis. Profiled with immunoSEQ multiplex PCR; TCRdb holds only in-frame clones, not every one. The repertoire holds about 62,000 clones, with over 80% as singletons. Source: peripheral blood, taken in the second trimester of pregnancy. These receptors originate from a female donor in good health, enrolled as a control in a pregnancy study.

This sequence joins TRBV6-5 and TRBJ1-5; a possible D gene is TRBD1 (6 bases). Trimming removed 1 base from V and 3 bases from J, with 10 bases in between. Germline V gives CDR1 MNHEY, CDR2 SVGAGI. The CDR3 sequence is 15 residues long. CDR3 DNA: TGTGCCAGCAGTTACTATAGGACAGACAATCAGCCCCAGCATTTT. The encoded protein is CASSYYRTDNQPQHF.

This sequence joins TRBV7-8 and TRBJ2-7; 13 bases match TRBD2. Germline V gene lookup returns CDR1 SGHVS and CDR2 FQNEAQ. The ends lost 1 base at V and 8 bases at J; junction bases unmatched: 8. The CDR3 is made up of 16 amino acids. CDR3 residues: CASSLGSTSGGAKQYF. Here the CDR3 DNA reads TGTGCCAGCAGCTTAGGCAGTACTAGCGGGGGGGCCAAGCAGTACTTC.

This clone appeared a few times. CDR3 protein: CASSLFSEQYF. CDR3 bases: TGTGCCAGCAGCTTGTTCTCCGAGCAGTACTTC. This chain joins TRBV5-6 and TRBJ2-7, with D unclear. In germline, CDR1 is SGHDT, CDR2 YYEEEE. The CDR3 runs to 11 residues. Between the trimmed V and J ends, which lost 1 base and 6 bases, there was a span of 5 bases.

The chain employs TRBV2 and TRBJ2-1; tentatively, D is TRBD2 (5 bases). This CDR3 is 13 amino acids long. CDR1 and CDR2 (germline): SNHLY, FYNNEI. The V end was cut by 6 bases, the J end by 5 bases, with 11 bases between. CDR3 nucleotide sequence: TGTGCCAGCAGGAGAGGGTCGAACAATGAGCAGTTCTTC. Protein product: CASRRGSNNEQFF.

This clone came up once. V is TRBV27 and J is TRBJ1-5; D not resolved. The CDR3 totals 14 residues. Germline V gene lookup returns CDR1 MNHEY and CDR2 SMNVEV (reference sequence). V gave up 2 bases and J gave up 5 bases, with 10 bases separating them. CDR3 DNA sequence: TGTGCCAGCAGTTTAACGGGGATTCATCAGCCCCAGCATTTT. Translating gives CASSLTGIHQPQHF.

V and J are TRBV19 and TRBJ2-3; the D gene is possibly TRBD2 (5 bases). The CDR3 contains 13 residues. CDR1 and CDR2 (germline): LNHDA, SQIVND (reference sequence). V was cut by 5 bases and J by 0 bases, with 6 bases left in between. The CDR3 coding sequence is TGTGCCAGTAGTTGGACTAGCACAGATACGCAGTATTTT. The encoded protein is CASSWTSTDTQYF.

The chain carries TRBV11-2 and TRBJ2-3; D perhaps matches TRBD1 (5 bases). The CDR3 length is 18 residues. V lost 1 base, J lost 5 bases, and 22 bases lay in between. Germline loops: CDR1 SGHAT, CDR2 FQNNGV. As DNA, the CDR3 is TGTGCCAGCAGCTTAGGTGCCGGTGCAGGGCGGAGAGGAGATACGCAGTATTTT. It codes for CASSLGAGAGRRGDTQYF.

V usage is TRBV5-4 and J usage is TRBJ2-7; maybe TRBD2 (6 bases). The CDR3 contains 16 residues. Germline assignment: CDR1 SGHNT and CDR2 YYREEE (reference sequence). Trimming pared 0 bases from V and 2 bases from J, leaving 15 bases between. CDR3 sequence: CASSLGTTGGAYEQYF. The CDR3 coding sequence is TGTGCCAGCAGCTTGGGGACAACCGGAGGGGCCTACGAGCAGTACTTC.

The chain combines TRBV12-2 with TRBJ2-1; TRBD2 is the table's D call and was not checked against the DNA. TRBV12-2 is a pseudogene. The CDR3 has 19 amino acids. This CDR3 is CASRPGLAGDVIFRGEQFF. The CDR3 DNA follows: TGTGCAAGTCGTCCCGGACTAGCGGGAGATGTTATTTTCCGGGGTGAGCAGTTCTTC.

The V gene is TRBV15, the J gene TRBJ2-3, with 12 nucleotides matching TRBD2. The CDR3 is made up of 17 amino acids. V was pared by 6 bases and J by 6 bases, with 13 bases of the junction left unmatched. The germline V gene encodes CDR1 LNHNV and CDR2 YYDKDF (reference sequence). The CDR3 protein is CATRQILTSGGPDTQYF. CDR3 DNA sequence: TGTGCCACCAGGCAAATCCTCACTAGCGGGGGGCCTGATACGCAGTATTTT.

The V and J genes are TRBV28 and TRBJ2-7; D may be TRBD2 (7 bases). Looked up from germline, CDR1 is MDHEN and CDR2 is SYDVKM. Between the trimmed V and J ends, which lost 6 bases and 2 bases, there was a span of 20 bases. This CDR3 spans 16 amino acids. The CDR3 loop is CASSPGGGERTYEQYF. The CDR3 DNA reads TGTGCCAGCAGCCCTGGGGGGGGCGAAAGAACCTACGAGCAGTACTTC.

The CDR3 DNA is TGTGCCTGGAGTGGACAGTCATTACTCTATGGCTACACCTTC. Translated, it gives CAWSGQSLLYGYTF. The gene calls are TRBV30 and TRBJ1-2; possibly TRBD1 for D (5 bases). In germline, CDR1 is GTSNPN, CDR2 SVGIG (reference sequence). This CDR3 is built from 14 residues. V was shortened by 1 base and J by 4 bases, with 13 bases between the two germline ends.

V usage is TRBV19 and J usage is TRBJ2-1, with 8 bases matching TRBD2. Unmatched junction bases numbered 4, after V lost 2 bases and J lost 1 base. Germline CDR1 LNHDA, CDR2 SQIVND (reference sequence). The CDR3 covers 16 residues. DNA for the CDR3: TGTGCCAGTAGTATAACCGCGGGAGGTTCCTACAATGAGCAGTTCTTC. Translated, it gives CASSITAGGSYNEQFF.

This chain connects TRBV5-4 to TRBJ1-1; TRBD1 matches 8 bases. Looked up from germline, CDR1 is SGHNT and CDR2 is YYREEE (reference sequence). The trim removed 5 bases at V and 1 base at J, leaving 1 base unmatched. The CDR3 length is 13 residues. The CDR3 DNA sequence: TGTGCCAGCAGGGGGACAGGGAACACTGAAGCTTTCTTT. This gives the protein CASRGTGNTEAFF.

This clone was recorded once. The chain has TRBV5-4 and TRBJ2-7; TRBD1 agrees at 9 bases. The J segment lost 3 bases and the V segment lost 4 bases, leaving 5 bases of the junction unmatched. Germline V gene lookup returns CDR1 SGHNT and CDR2 YYREEE (reference sequence). CDR3 length: 14 residues. CDR3 in DNA: TGTGCCAGCAGCCCGGGACAGGGTGACTACGAGCAGTACTTC. Amino acids: CASSPGQGDYEQYF. Full variable domain (missing parts from reference TRBV5-4 and TRBJ2-7): ETGVTQSPTHLIKTRGQQVTLRCSSQSGHNTVSWYQQALGQGPQFIFQYYREEENGRGNFPPRFSGLQFPNYSSELNVNALELDDSALYLCASSPGQGDYEQYFGPGTRLTVT.

V is TRBV6-6 and J is TRBJ1-4; TRBD1 might be the D (5 bases). The CDR3 is 14 residues long. The V end was cut by 7 bases, the J end by 3 bases, with 12 bases between. From germline, CDR1 is MNHNY and CDR2 SVGAGI (reference sequence). This CDR3 reads CASMKGQANEKLFF. CDR3 DNA: TGTGCCAGCATGAAGGGGCAAGCTAATGAAAAACTGTTTTTT.

The chain is built from TRBV7-3 and TRBJ2-5; 11 positions agree with TRBD2. In germline, CDR1 is SGHTA, CDR2 FQGTGA. The junction had 4 bases not matched to a gene; V was cut back by 0 bases and J by 4 bases. The CDR3 spans 16 residues. The CDR3 nucleotides are TGTGCCAGCAGCTTAACGCCCCTAGCGGGAGGAGAGACCCAGTACTTC. Its translation is CASSLTPLAGGETQYF.

V usage is TRBV7-9 and J usage is TRBJ2-5; D ambiguous. The CDR3 sequence is 14 residues long. The germline V gene encodes CDR1 SEHNR and CDR2 FQNEAQ (reference sequence). The V and J ends lost 0 bases and 1 base respectively, with 6 bases between them. CDR3 bases: TGTGCCAGCAGCTTAGCCAGTCTCCAAGAGACCCAGTACTTC. It encodes CASSLASLQETQYF.

This chain joins TRBV7-9 and TRBJ2-1; the D gene is possibly TRBD1 (5 bases). This CDR3 region has 14 residues. Germline CDR1 SEHNR, CDR2 FQNEAQ (reference sequence). The ends were cut back, 5 bases at V and 8 bases at J, with 16 bases in the middle. The CDR3 here is CASSIRGFGDEQFF. The CDR3 DNA is TGTGCCAGCAGCATAAGGGGCTTCGGTGATGAGCAGTTCTTC.

The chain couples TRBV15 to TRBJ1-1; D gene unclear. V was shortened by 4 bases and J by 4 bases, with 13 bases between the two germline ends. This CDR3 comprises 14 residues. CDR1 is LNHNV and CDR2 is YYDKDF in the germline V gene (reference sequence). In DNA form, the CDR3 reads TGTGCCACCAGCACTCATGGCCGAGGCACTGAAGCTTTCTTT. Encoded protein: CATSTHGRGTEAFF.

The gene calls are TRBV7-9 and TRBJ2-1; TRBD2 aligns across 8 bases. The CDR3 spans 16 residues. The germline CDR1 and CDR2 sequences are SEHNR and FQNEAQ (reference sequence). V shed 11 bases, J shed 8 bases, and the junction held 20 bases outside the gene matches. The CDR3 DNA sequence: TGTGCCGGAACCCCTTCCGGGACTAGGTTTAGTCATGAGCAGTTCTTC. Its translation: CAGTPSGTRFSHEQFF.

The chain links TRBV7-8 to TRBJ2-7; D possibly corresponds to TRBD2 (6 bases). CDR1 is SGHVS and CDR2 is FQNEAQ in the germline V gene. V was clipped by 5 bases and J by 4 bases, with 18 bases between them. This CDR3 has 15 amino acids. The DNA for the CDR3 is TGTGCCAGCAGCCCCGGGGGTGGGGCTGGGTACGAGCAGTACTTC. This sequence encodes CASSPGGGAGYEQYF.

V is TRBV7-9 and J is TRBJ2-1; D is possibly TRBD2 (5 bases). V gave up 0 bases and J gave up 6 bases, with 9 bases separating them. Germline values: CDR1 SEHNR, CDR2 FQNEAQ (reference sequence). The CDR3 covers 14 residues. In DNA, the CDR3 is TGTGCCAGCAGCTTAGCACTAGTAGGCAATGAGCAGTTCTTC. Its translation: CASSLALVGNEQFF.